One sample yielded the 9 T cell receptor beta chains listed below, sequenced in a study of beta chain features in type 1 diabetes. Reverse transcription of all isolated RNA meant that expressed TCRB transcripts were sequenced. Sequencing used immunoSEQ multiplex PCR; TCRdb keeps in-frame clones, though not all of them. The sample comprises about half a million clones, roughly 30% of which are singletons, and 0.06% to 0.07% rests with the top ten. The specimen was naive CD4+ T cells from blood. All receptors come from a young man in good health.

V and J are TRBV6-5 and TRBJ1-2; a weak D match, TRBD1 (6 bases). V lost 5 bases and J 4 bases, leaving 11 bases between the germline ends. Germline CDR1 is MNHEY and CDR2 is SVGAGI. The CDR3 is 13 amino acids. The CDR3 nucleotides read TGTGCCAGCAGTAGGACAGAACTCTATGGCTACACCTTC. As protein: CASSRTELYGYTF.

This chain joins TRBV25-1 and TRBJ1-3; D might be TRBD1 (5 bases). V lost 6 bases to trimming and J lost 0 bases, with 15 bases between them. The length of the CDR3 is 16 residues. Germline CDR1 is MGHDK and CDR2 is SYGVNS. CDR3 region: CASSRDLQASGNTIYF. The CDR3 nucleotides read TGTGCCAGCAGCAGGGATCTCCAGGCCTCTGGAAACACCATATATTTT.

The V and J genes are TRBV5-1 and TRBJ2-5; 9 bases align to TRBD2. Germline CDR1 is SGHRS and CDR2 is YFSETQ. V shed 3 bases, J shed 4 bases, and the junction held 7 bases outside the gene matches. The CDR3 sequence is 15 residues long. CDR3 bases: TGCGCCAGCAGCTCCTTAGCGGGAGCGCGAGAGACCCAGTACTTC. Translated, it gives CASSSLAGARETQYF.

This clone was observed a few times. This chain links TRBV6-6 with TRBJ2-7; D gene ambiguous. V dropped 2 bases and J dropped 2 bases, with 16 bases sitting between them. Germline-derived CDR1 and CDR2 are MNHNY and SVGAGI (reference sequence). The CDR3 is made up of 16 amino acids. CDR3 DNA sequence: TGTGCCAGCAGTTACAGTGGGAAAGACATCACCTACGAGCAGTACTTC. Translating it yields CASSYSGKDITYEQYF.

The chain recombines TRBV30 with TRBJ1-1; D is undetermined. The CDR3 is 11 residues long. Germline lookup yields CDR1 GTSNPN and CDR2 SVGIG (reference sequence). Trimming stripped 5 bases from V and 6 bases from J, with 10 bases between. In DNA form, the CDR3 reads TGTGCCTGGGCCGCCCCGGCTGAAGCTTTCTTT. Its translation is CAWAAPAEAFF. Drawing the rest from reference TRBV30 and TRBJ1-1, the complete variable domain is SQTIHQWPATLVQPVGSPLSLECTVEGTSNPNLYWYRQAAGRGLQLLFYSVGIGQISSEVPQNLSASRPQDRQFILSSKKLLLSDSGFYLCAWAAPAEAFFGQGTRLTVV.

This clone has a handful of counts. The chain couples TRBV19 to TRBJ2-1; no firm D call. In germline, CDR1 is LNHDA, CDR2 SQIVND (reference sequence). Trimming shortened V by 5 bases and J by 6 bases, and 11 bases separated the two germline ends. The CDR3 totals 13 residues. The chain's CDR3 is CASSGSAANEQFF. The CDR3 nucleotides are TGTGCCAGTAGTGGGTCGGCTGCCAATGAGCAGTTCTTC.

The J gene is TRBJ1-2, the V gene TRBV7-2; perhaps TRBD1 as D (6 bases). Germline V lookup: CDR1 SGHTA, CDR2 FQGNSA. The CDR3 runs to 15 residues. V dropped 1 base and J dropped 2 bases, with 11 bases sitting between them. Here the CDR3 DNA reads TGTGCCAGCAGCTTAGTGACAGGAGCCAACTATGGCTACACCTTC. Translation gives CASSLVTGANYGYTF.

The genes are TRBV30 and TRBJ2-1; 7 positions match TRBD2. Trimming took 2 bases from V and 6 from J; bases not matched to a gene: 7. Germline V gene data show CDR1 as GTSNPN and CDR2 as SVGIG (reference sequence). This CDR3 has 14 residues. The DNA of the CDR3 is TGTGCCTGGAGTCGTGGAATAGCGGGCAATGAGCAGTTCTTC. The encoded protein is CAWSRGIAGNEQFF.

This sequence joins TRBV10-3 and TRBJ2-7; D gene unclear. V shed 0 bases and J shed 0 bases, with 9 bases lying between them. This CDR3 region has 15 residues. CDR1 ENHRY and CDR2 SYGVKD come from the germline V gene. The CDR3 reads CAISESSDGSYEQYF. The CDR3 nucleotides are TGTGCCATCAGTGAGTCTTCGGACGGCTCCTACGAGCAGTACTTC.